This T cell receptor (beta chain) came from a study of cytomegalovirus exposure and HLA in healthy donors. A remark on this clone: Its matching antigen is unknown. The junction and the germline gene differ at one end; a read error may be behind it.

This CDR3 comprises 12 residues. Germline V gene sequence: CDR1 SEHNR, CDR2 FQNEAQ (reference sequence). Study results and limitations: A link between a missense DCLRE1C variant and TCR beta V- and J-gene trimming emerged from a later analysis. There were a few CMV-associated chains whose specificity for CMV antigens was confirmed in vitro.

This PCR relied on a set of 60 Vbeta primers and 13 Jbeta primers. TCRdb's copy holds only in-frame clones and misses some; the assay was immunoSEQ multiplex PCR. The sample records roughly 150,000 clones, roughly 80% being singletons. The origin of this receptor is a man in his forties or fifties in good health and CMV-seropositive. This chain connects TRBV7-9 to TRBJ1-6; a weak D match, TRBD1 (6 bases). The source material was PBMCs. Written as DNA, the CDR3 is TGTTCCAGCCAGGACAGTCCCTCGCCCCTCCACTTT. Residues: CSSQDSPSPLHF.